This T cell receptor (beta chain) was identified in a study of blood T cell repertoires in COVID-19. About the research overall: Acute-phase and convalescent COVID-19 samples originated in the United States, Italy and Spain. The analysed material was cDNA or gDNA that came from T cells, B-cell-depleted T cells, or PBMCs.

This clone was observed a single time. In the authors' workflow: How many nucleated cells were present was estimated from reference gene primer amplification. Sequencing was performed with immunoSEQ multiplex PCR; in TCRdb, only in-frame clones are kept and a portion is missing. The DNA was the basis for D and trimming; V, J and clone size are from that table. The repertoire holds around 150,000 clones, with 87% as singletons. This CDR3 has 16 residues. Germline CDR1 and CDR2: GTSNPN and SVGIG (reference sequence). V was pared by 2 bases and J by 3 bases, with 5 bases of the junction left unmatched. Sequenced input: peripheral blood. This receptor was taken from a human donor in a cohort sampled during active COVID-19. V and J are TRBV30 and TRBJ2-2; TRBD2 agrees at 11 bases. CDR3 DNA sequence: TGTGCCTGGAGTCTGACTAGCGGGAAGCACACCGGGGAGCTGTTTTTT. The encoded protein is CAWSLTSGKHTGELFF.